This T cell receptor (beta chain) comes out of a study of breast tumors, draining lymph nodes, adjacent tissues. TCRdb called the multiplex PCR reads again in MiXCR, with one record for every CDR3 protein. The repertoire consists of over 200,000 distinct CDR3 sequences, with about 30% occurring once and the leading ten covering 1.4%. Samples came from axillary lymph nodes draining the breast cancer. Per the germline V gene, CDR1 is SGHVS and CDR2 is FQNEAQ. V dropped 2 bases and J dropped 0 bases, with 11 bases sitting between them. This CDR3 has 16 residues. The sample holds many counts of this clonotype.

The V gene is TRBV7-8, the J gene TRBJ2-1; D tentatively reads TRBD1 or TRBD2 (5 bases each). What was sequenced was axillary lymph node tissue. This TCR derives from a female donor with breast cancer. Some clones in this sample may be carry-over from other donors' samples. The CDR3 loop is CASSLSPRGSYNEQFF. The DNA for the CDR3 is TGTGCCAGCAGCTTAAGTCCGAGGGGCTCCTACAATGAGCAGTTCTTC.